The source of this T cell receptor (beta chain) is a study of blood T cell repertoires in COVID-19. This clone was detected only once. Clones were read by immunoSEQ multiplex PCR, and TCRdb kept only the in-frame ones, dropping some. Of tens of thousands of clones listed, 70% to 90% were seen once; the top ten hold around 35%. The sequenced sample was peripheral blood. This sequence originates from a man in his 70s with acute or convalescent COVID-19.

CDR3 amino acids: CASSTEYQETQYF. The CDR3 DNA is TGTGCCAGTAGTACCGAGTACCAAGAGACCCAGTACTTC. V gene TRBV19 combines with J gene TRBJ2-5; the D is unclear. CDR1 is LNHDA, CDR2 SQIVND, per germline (reference sequence). V lost 4 bases and J lost 0, with 6 bases in between. This CDR3 has 13 amino acids. Complete variable domain (other parts from reference TRBV19 and TRBJ2-5): DGGITQSPKYLFRKEGQNVTLSCEQNLNHDAMYWYRQDPGQGLRLIYYSQIVNDFQKGDIAEGYSVSREKKESFPLTVTSAQKNPTAFYLCASSTEYQETQYFGPGTRLLVL.